These 5 T cell receptor beta chains were all obtained from the same sample, sequenced in a study of T cells in localized non-small cell lung cancer. The protocol was immunoSEQ multiplex PCR, while the TCRdb copy is restricted to in-frame clones and leaves out a portion. The sample includes 90,000 to 95,000 clones, approximately 90% of them seen just once. The sample in question was PBMCs, obtained before any cancer treatment. These receptors were collected from a woman aged 35 to 69 with stage II squamous cell lung carcinoma.

The chain combines TRBV28 with TRBJ2-7; the D is unclear. This CDR3 is 11 amino acids long. Germline V gene sequence: CDR1 MDHEN, CDR2 SYDVKM. Trimming shortened V by 1 base and J by 5 bases, and 3 bases separated the two germline ends. CDR3 protein: CASSLLNEQYF. CDR3 sequence (DNA): TGTGCCAGCAGTTTATTGAACGAGCAGTACTTC.

A note on this clone: One end of the junction is discordant with germline, which a read error may explain. The V gene is TRBV5-1, the J gene TRBJ2-7, with D perhaps TRBD2 (5 bases). This CDR3 contains 11 residues. Germline CDR1 SGHRS, CDR2 YFSETQ. CDR3 nucleotides: TGCGCCAGCACCTTGGAGCGGGAGCAGTACTTC. As protein: CASTLEREQYF.

The genes are TRBV5-1 and TRBJ2-3, with no clear D. The CDR3 runs 11 residues. Trimming pared 5 bases from V and 2 bases from J, leaving 3 bases between. CDR1 is SGHRS and CDR2 is YFSETQ in the germline V gene. The CDR3: CASSFTDTQYF. For the CDR3, the DNA is TGCGCCAGCAGTTTCACAGATACGCAGTATTTT.

The V and J genes are TRBV28 and TRBJ1-6, with D perhaps TRBD1 (5 bases). Looked up from germline, CDR1 is MDHEN and CDR2 is SYDVKM. The CDR3 runs 15 residues. Trimming left V 6 bases short and J 4 bases short, with 13 bases between. CDR3 coding DNA: TGTGCCAGCAGGGGGGACCCAGCGTATAATTCACCCCTCCACTTT. As protein: CASRGDPAYNSPLHF.

The CDR3 is CASSEQGANQPQHF. CDR3 DNA sequence: TGTGCCAGCAGCGAACAGGGGGCGAATCAGCCCCAGCATTTT. The chain employs TRBV9 and TRBJ1-5; 9 bases match TRBD1. Per germline, CDR1 SGDLS and CDR2 YYNGEE. The CDR3 contains 14 residues. Germline trimming cut 3 bases from V and 4 bases from J; bases unmatched to any gene: 2.